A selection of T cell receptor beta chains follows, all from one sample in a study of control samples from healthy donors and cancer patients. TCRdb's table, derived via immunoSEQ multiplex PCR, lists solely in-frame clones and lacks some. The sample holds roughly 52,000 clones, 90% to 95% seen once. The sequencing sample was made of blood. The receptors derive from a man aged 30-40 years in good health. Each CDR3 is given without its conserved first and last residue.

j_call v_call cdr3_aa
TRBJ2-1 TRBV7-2 ASSPGLAGEQF
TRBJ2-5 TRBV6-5 ASSYNQETQY
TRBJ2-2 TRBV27 ASSYRDRGHRGAV
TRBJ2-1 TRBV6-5 ASSYANARYNEQF
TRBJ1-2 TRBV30 AWKKTPYGYT
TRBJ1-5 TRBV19 ASSIEGFNQPQH
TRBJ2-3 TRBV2 ASSEAFSVSTDTQY
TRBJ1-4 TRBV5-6 ASSLGQPNEKLF
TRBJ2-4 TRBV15 ATSRARNNVYD
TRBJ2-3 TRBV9 ASSVAGQGVTDTQY
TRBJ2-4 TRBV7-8 ASSLGGEGSIQY
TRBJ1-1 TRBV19 ASRGPMNTEAF
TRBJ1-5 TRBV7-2 ASSSDSSNSNQPQH
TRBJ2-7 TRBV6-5 ATMDRGGREQY
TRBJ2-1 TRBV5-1 ASSPDGGRTYNEQF
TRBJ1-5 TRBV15 ATSRDLRGNQPQH
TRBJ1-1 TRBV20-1 SAIDGTDNTEAF
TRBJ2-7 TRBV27 ASSQGPPPISYEQY
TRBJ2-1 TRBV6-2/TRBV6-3 ASSRTSGFLYNEQF
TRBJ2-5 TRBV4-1 ASSRGTSRYQETQY
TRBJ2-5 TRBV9 ASSVIGGGQETQY
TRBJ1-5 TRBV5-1 ASSLGPGEQPQH
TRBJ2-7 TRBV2 ASSEIGLEGEQY
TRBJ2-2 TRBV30 AWRFGGGTGELF
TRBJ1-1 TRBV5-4 ASSPSLLNTEAF
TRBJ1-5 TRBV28 ASSPPFPQPQH
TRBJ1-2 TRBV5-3 ARSFRQGGGYT
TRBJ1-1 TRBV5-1 ASSSTGVNTEAF
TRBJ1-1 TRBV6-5 ASSLMTGGGTEAF
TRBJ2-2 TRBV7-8 ASSFREGTGELF
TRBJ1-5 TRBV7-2 ASSLEGTGYNQPQH
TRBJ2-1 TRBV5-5 ASSPDLINEQF
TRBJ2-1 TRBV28 ASSSPGVEQF
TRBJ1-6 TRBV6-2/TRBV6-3 ASSYGYSPLH
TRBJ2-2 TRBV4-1 ASSFIRGDLYTGELF
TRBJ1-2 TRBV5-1 ASSLTTGPGGYT
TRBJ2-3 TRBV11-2 ASSTPIRGPKNTDTQY
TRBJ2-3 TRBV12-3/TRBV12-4 ASSFQGTDTQY
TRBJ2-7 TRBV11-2 ASSLTSGGEQY
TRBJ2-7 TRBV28 ASTDRVAEQY
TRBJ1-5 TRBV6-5 ASSSSGAGQPQH
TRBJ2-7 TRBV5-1 ASSPSGGPLIYEQY
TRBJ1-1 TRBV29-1 SVKGGTRRDYTEAF